This T cell receptor beta chain was recovered during a study of blood T cell repertoires in COVID-19 (TCRdb year 2020). Regarding the research as a whole: Collaborator samples came from the United States, Italy and Spain and covered acute and convalescent phases of COVID-19. The prospective study material was composed of cDNA or gDNA derived from T cells, B-cell-depleted T cells, or PBMCs. Deeply sampled blood TCRbeta repertoires from subjects exposed to, actively infected with, or recovered from COVID-19 were included in the dataset. A freely available public database, intended as a resource for researchers studying the immune response to SARS-CoV-2, is where the repertoires were released. Samples came from the ongoing ImmuneRACE study (first 160 participants) plus 1,254 subjects from 6 global collaborators. A de-identified subject ID, COVID-19 status, age in years and sex were almost always included in the sample metadata. HLA class I and class II types, where available, came from metadata supplied by the sample provider rather than from assay-based typing.

Overall results and qualifications from the work: How much clinical and demographic metadata was included differed by source and by participant, and the metadata was provided uncurated.

Of note for this clone: Its antigen remains unidentified. Base-call qualities are not available, and no considerably larger clone is one nucleotide away.

The collaborating institutions used their own protocols to collect whole blood in K2EDTA tubes. For TCRbeta analysis, collaborators shipped samples as frozen whole blood, isolated PBMCs, or DNA extracted from either of those sample types. TCRbeta CDR3 regions were amplified from genomic DNA by means of the immunoSEQ Assay, a bias-controlled multiplex PCR. On the authors' methods: The number of nucleated cells in each sample was estimated by amplification of reference gene primers within the assay. Sequence reads were collapsed and filtered to measure the absolute abundance of every unique TCRbeta CDR3 rearrangement. For each sample, productive Simpson clonality was calculated as the square root of Simpson's diversity index over productive rearrangements. This immuneACCESS table, as held by TCRdb, lists in-frame sequences with V and J called but not all clones. Of the missing ones, under half trace to an unresolved V gene in checked studies; the others have no known cause. Clone size and V and J calls were adopted from that table, with D and trimming inferred from the DNA. This sample lists 280,000 or so clones; 85% to 90% were detected once. Clones ranked in the top ten supply more than 10% of the sample.

The sample was peripheral blood. The receptor was derived from a human donor in a cohort sampled during active COVID-19.

The CDR3 here reads CASSPAGQEFNYGYTF. The DNA reads as follows: TGTGCCAGCAGTCCTGCGGGACAGGAGTTCAACTATGGCTACACCTTC. The sequence links TRBV5-4 to TRBJ1-2, with 8 central nucleotides matching TRBD1. From a lookup of the germline V gene (reference sequence), CDR1 and CDR2 are SGHNT and YYREEE. The junction shows trimming of 5 bases on V and 2 bases on J, and the gene matches do not reach 11 bases of it. The CDR3 sequence holds 16 residues, the cysteine and phenylalanine included. Just CDR3 DNA is preserved here, 48 bases in frame from base 1. Reference TRBV5-4 and TRBJ1-2 proteins supply the regions before and after the CDR3; the full variable domain is: ETGVTQSPTHLIKTRGQQVTLRCSSQSGHNTVSWYQQALGQGPQFIFQYYREEENGRGNFPPRFSGLQFPNYSSELNVNALELDDSALYLCASSPAGQEFNYGYTFGSGTRLTVV.